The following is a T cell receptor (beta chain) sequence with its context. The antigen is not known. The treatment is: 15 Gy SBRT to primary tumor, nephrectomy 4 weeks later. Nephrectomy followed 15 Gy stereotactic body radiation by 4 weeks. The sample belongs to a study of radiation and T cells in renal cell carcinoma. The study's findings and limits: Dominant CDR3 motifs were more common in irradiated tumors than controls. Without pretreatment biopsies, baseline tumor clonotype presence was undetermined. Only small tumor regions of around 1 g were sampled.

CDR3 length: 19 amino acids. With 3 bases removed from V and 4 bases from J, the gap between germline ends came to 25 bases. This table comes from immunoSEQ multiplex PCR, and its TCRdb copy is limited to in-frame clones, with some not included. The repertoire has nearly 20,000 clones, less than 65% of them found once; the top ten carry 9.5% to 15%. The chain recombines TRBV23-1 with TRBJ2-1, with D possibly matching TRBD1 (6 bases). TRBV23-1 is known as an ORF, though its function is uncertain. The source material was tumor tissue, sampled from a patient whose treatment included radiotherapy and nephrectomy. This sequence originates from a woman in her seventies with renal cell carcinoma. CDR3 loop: CASSQDLAPGTTDYNEQFF. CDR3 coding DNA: TGCGCCAGCAGTCAGGATCTTGCCCCCGGGACAACAGATTACAATGAGCAGTTCTTC.